One sample yielded the 19 T cell receptor beta chains listed below, sequenced in a study of T-cell memory formation after mild COVID-19. TCRdb ran MiXCR on the 5' RACE reads and lists one entry per CDR3 protein. Among 340,000 or so distinct CDR3 sequences listed, 13% were seen once. Sample: PBMCs or a T cell subset sorted from them (not recorded which). The receptors originated from a man between 18 and 35 years old who had mild COVID-19 (a few samples of this study predate the infection). Cell type and time point are not known.

The chain couples TRBV12-3 or TRBV12-4 to TRBJ2-3; TRBD1 agrees at 7 bases. This CDR3 is built from 13 residues. Trimming took 7 bases from V and 4 from J; bases not matched to a gene: 5. The CDR3 nucleotides are TGTGCCAGCAACAGGGGTAGCGCAGATACGCAGTATTTT. Translated, it gives CASNRGSADTQYF.

The chain uses TRBV6-2 or TRBV6-3 and TRBJ2-7; 8 bases match TRBD1. There are 15 residues in the CDR3. The germline gives CDR1 MNHEY, CDR2 SVGEGT. V shed 5 bases and J 3 bases; nucleotides not matched to a gene: 9. The CDR3 here is CASSISGTGYYEQYF. In DNA, the CDR3 is TGTGCCAGCAGTATCTCCGGGACAGGATACTACGAGCAGTACTTC.

The sample holds many counts of this clonotype. The V and J genes are TRBV20-1 and TRBJ2-2; D possibly uses TRBD1 or TRBD2 (6 bases each). The V end lost 1 base, the J end lost 2 bases, and 11 bases lay between the germline ends. Germline V gene sequence: CDR1 DFQATT, CDR2 SNEGSKA (reference sequence). The CDR3 is made up of 15 amino acids. The CDR3 DNA follows: TGCAGTGCTAGAGGGGGGGCCACCAACACCGGGGAGCTGTTTTTT. Its translation: CSARGGATNTGELFF.

There are a few counts of this clonotype. This chain uses TRBV14 with TRBJ1-1, with D possibly matching TRBD1 (6 bases). There are 13 residues in the CDR3. The ends were cut back, 1 base at V and 10 bases at J, with 13 bases in the middle. CDR1 and CDR2 (germline): SGHDN, FVKESK. CDR3 sequence (DNA): TGTGCCAGCAGCCAAGCATCGCAGGGGAGAGCTTTCTTT. Encoded protein: CASSQASQGRAFF.

This clonotype has only a few counts. This chain joins TRBV18 and TRBJ1-2; 7 bases are shared with TRBD1. V shed 2 bases and J 4 bases; nucleotides not matched to a gene: 13. CDR1 is KGHSH and CDR2 is LQKENI in the germline V gene. CDR3 length: 17 amino acids. The CDR3 sequence: CASSPLPQTGSPYGYTF. The CDR3 nucleotides read TGTGCCAGCTCACCATTACCGCAGACAGGGTCGCCCTATGGCTACACCTTC.

This clonotype was detected only a few times. The chain couples TRBV7-2 to TRBJ2-1; the match to TRBD2 covers 9 bases. Germline V gene lookup returns CDR1 SGHTA and CDR2 FQGNSA. CDR3 length equals 15 residues. With V trimmed by 3 bases and J by 8 bases, 8 bases remained unmatched. CDR3 amino acids: CASSFFAGGSYEQFF. The CDR3 DNA sequence: TGTGCCAGCAGCTTTTTTGCGGGGGGGTCCTATGAGCAGTTCTTC.

Only a few counts were recorded for this clonotype. The rearrangement links TRBV11-2 to TRBJ1-1, with D maybe TRBD1 (5 bases). CDR1 and CDR2 (germline): SGHAT, FQNNGV. Trimming removed 5 bases from V and 0 bases from J, with 13 bases in between. The CDR3 length is 15 residues. In nucleotides, the CDR3 is TGTGCCAGCAGCCGCCAGGGACTCATGAACACTGAAGCTTTCTTT. This gives the protein CASSRQGLMNTEAFF.

This clonotype has more than one count but fewer than ten. The chain employs TRBV7-2 and TRBJ2-7; D tentatively reads TRBD1 or TRBD2 (6 bases each). The ends were cut back, 3 bases at V and 1 base at J, with 16 bases in the middle. The CDR3 has 16 amino acids. CDR1 is SGHTA and CDR2 is FQGNSA in the germline V gene. CDR3 in amino acids: CASSFFGGPGSYEQYV. CDR3 coding DNA: TGTGCCAGCAGCTTCTTCGGGGGCCCTGGATCCTACGAGCAGTACGTC.

The chain carries TRBV5-1 and TRBJ2-7; D is ambiguous. This CDR3 has 14 residues. Germline V gives CDR1 SGHRS, CDR2 YFSETQ. V lost 4 bases and J 0 bases, leaving 11 bases between the germline ends. DNA of the CDR3: TGCGCCAGCAGCCTCCAGGACGGCTCCTACGAGCAGTACTTC. It specifies CASSLQDGSYEQYF.

The chain joins TRBV7-2 to TRBJ2-7, with D possibly TRBD1 on 6 matching bases. CDR3 size: 13 residues. The germline V gene encodes CDR1 SGHTA and CDR2 FQGNSA. Trimming removed 1 base from V and 11 bases from J, with 15 bases in between. The CDR3 region is CASSLGSQAGEYF. CDR3 DNA sequence: TGTGCCAGCAGCTTAGGGTCCCAAGCAGGGGAGTACTTC.

The chain links TRBV12-3 or TRBV12-4 to TRBJ2-3; D is perhaps TRBD2 (6 bases). The length of the CDR3 is 14 residues. Between the trimmed V and J ends, which lost 7 bases and 2 bases, there was a span of 13 bases. Here the CDR3 DNA reads TGTGCCAGCACCCTCGGGACTCTCACAGATACGCAGTATTTT. Translated: CASTLGTLTDTQYF.

This clonotype was found a few times. The rearrangement uses TRBV3-1 and TRBJ2-2, with 7 nucleotides matching TRBD1. The CDR3 is 14 amino acids. Germline V gene data show CDR1 as LGHDT and CDR2 as YNNKEL (reference sequence). Germline trimming cut 6 bases from V and 0 bases from J; bases unmatched to any gene: 1. CDR3 coding DNA: TGTGCCAGCAGGGGACAGCCGAACACCGGGGAGCTGTTTTTT. This encodes CASRGQPNTGELFF.

The rearrangement joins TRBV15 to TRBJ1-5; tentatively, D is TRBD1 (5 bases). Trimming shortened V by 0 bases and J by 11 bases, and 17 bases separated the two germline ends. Germline CDR1 reads LNHNV; CDR2 reads YYDKDF (reference sequence). This CDR3 comprises 15 residues. The CDR3, as DNA: TGTGCCACCAGCAGAGATGTGACAGCCAGGATGGCCCAGCATTTT. Encoded protein: CATSRDVTARMAQHF.

This clonotype was picked up many times. The V gene is TRBV7-2, the J gene TRBJ2-5, with D maybe TRBD1 (6 bases). V was trimmed by 1 base and J by 7 bases, leaving 16 bases between them. CDR1 is SGHTA and CDR2 is FQGNSA in the germline V gene. CDR3 length: 15 residues. This CDR3 is CASSLVWGQTGTQYF. The CDR3 DNA follows: TGTGCCAGCAGCTTAGTTTGGGGGCAAACCGGGACCCAGTACTTC.

The chain is built from TRBV5-1 and TRBJ1-5, with D possibly TRBD1 on 6 matching bases. From germline, CDR1 is SGHRS and CDR2 YFSETQ. This CDR3 has 14 residues. Between the trimmed V and J ends, which lost 0 bases and 7 bases, there was a span of 11 bases. The CDR3 nucleotides read TGCGCCAGCAGCTTGGGAAGGGGGGAACAGCCCCAGCATTTT. Translating it yields CASSLGRGEQPQHF.

The CDR3 sequence is CASSLRGASSTDTQYF. The CDR3 nucleotides read TGTGCCAGCAGTTTGAGGGGGGCCTCGAGCACAGATACGCAGTATTTT. The chain employs TRBV28 and TRBJ2-3; either TRBD1 or TRBD2 may supply D (6 bases each). The germline CDR1 and CDR2 sequences are MDHEN and SYDVKM. The CDR3 spans 16 residues. The V end was cut by 3 bases, the J end by 0 bases, with 13 bases between.

This chain connects TRBV5-1 to TRBJ1-3; possibly TRBD1 for D (6 bases). With 0 bases removed from V and 4 bases from J, the gap between germline ends came to 14 bases. This CDR3 has 16 amino acids. The germline V gene has CDR1 SGHRS and CDR2 YFSETQ. The CDR3 loop reads CASSLVLAGTGNTIYF. In DNA, the CDR3 is TGCGCCAGCAGCTTGGTGCTGGCAGGGACAGGAAACACCATATATTTT.

This clonotype has just a few counts. The CDR3 sequence: CASSKYRRSKGASSFNQPQHF. The CDR3 region has the DNA TGTGCCAGCAGTAAATATCGGCGGAGTAAAGGAGCCAGCTCCTTCAATCAGCCCCAGCATTTT. The chain links TRBV27 to TRBJ1-5; D gene unclear. Germline V gene sequence: CDR1 MNHEY, CDR2 SMNVEV (reference sequence). Trimming stripped 5 bases from V and 3 bases from J, with 32 bases between. This CDR3 contains 21 residues.

In its sample, this clonotype was seen many times. This chain uses TRBV28 with TRBJ2-2; 7 bases line up with TRBD1. CDR3 length: 15 residues. V was pared by 6 bases and J by 4 bases, with 8 bases of the junction left unmatched. The V gene's germline CDR1 is MDHEN and CDR2 SYDVKM. The CDR3 DNA reads as TGTGCCAGCAGGAGCCTCAGGGGGAGCACCGGGGAGCTGTTTTTT. The encoded protein is CASRSLRGSTGELFF.